The 30 T cell receptor beta chains below were found in one sample sequenced in a study of T cell responses to AZD1222 COVID-19 vaccine. Sequenced by immunoSEQ multiplex PCR; TCRdb stores in-frame clones only, minus some. The sample carries around 120,000 clones, over 80% recorded once. The sequencing here drew on peripheral blood, taken on day 0 of AZD1222 vaccination. These receptors all come from an adult in good health.

This clone was seen once. This chain links TRBV30 with TRBJ1-5; possible D gene TRBD1, 5 bases. V was pared by 2 bases and J by 5 bases, with 10 bases between. The CDR3 sequence is 13 residues long. In germline, CDR1 is GTSNPN, CDR2 SVGIG (reference sequence). The CDR3 sequence is CAWSRDSDQPQHF. CDR3 bases: TGTGCCTGGAGTAGAGACAGCGATCAGCCCCAGCATTTT. The full variable domain, completed using reference TRBV30 and TRBJ1-5, is SQTIHQWPATLVQPVGSPLSLECTVEGTSNPNLYWYRQAAGRGLQLLFYSVGIGQISSEVPQNLSASRPQDRQFILSSKKLLLSDSGFYLCAWSRDSDQPQHFGDGTRLSIL.

This chain joins TRBV10-3 and TRBJ2-7; perhaps TRBD1 as D (6 bases). The V end lost 10 bases, the J end lost 5 bases, and 21 bases lay between the germline ends. Germline loops: CDR1 ENHRY, CDR2 SYGVKD. This CDR3 is built from 14 residues. The CDR3 loop is CATGLQGYPDEQYF. For the CDR3, the DNA is TGTGCCACTGGTCTACAGGGATATCCCGACGAGCAGTACTTC.

The chain joins TRBV15 to TRBJ2-1, with 11 bases identical to TRBD2. The germline V gene has CDR1 LNHNV and CDR2 YYDKDF (reference sequence). The CDR3 has 16 amino acids. V lost 5 bases, J lost 4 bases, and 7 bases stayed unmatched. The CDR3 is CATSPWTSGPYNEQFF. As DNA, the CDR3 is TGTGCCACCAGCCCGTGGACTAGCGGGCCATACAATGAGCAGTTCTTC.

The chain has TRBV6-6 and TRBJ1-2; no firm D call. Trimming left V 8 bases short and J 8 bases short, with 15 bases between. The germline V gene has CDR1 MNHNY and CDR2 SVGAGI (reference sequence). The CDR3 has 12 residues. DNA of the CDR3: TGTGCCAGCCTTCTGACAACGAGGGGCTACACCTTC. It specifies CASLLTTRGYTF.

This chain uses TRBV6-2 or TRBV6-3 with TRBJ2-1; 13 bases agree with TRBD2. The germline CDR1 and CDR2 sequences are MNHEY and SVGEGT. This CDR3 spans 18 amino acids. The V segment lost 2 bases and the J segment 8 bases; nucleotides outside the gene matches: 12. CDR3 residues: CASSYELLAGGPEYEQFF. CDR3 DNA: TGTGCCAGCAGTTACGAATTACTAGCGGGGGGGCCAGAGTATGAGCAGTTCTTC.

The chain uses TRBV28 and TRBJ1-2; possibly TRBD1 for D (5 bases). Germline V gives CDR1 MDHEN, CDR2 SYDVKM. The CDR3 spans 13 residues. V was shortened by 2 bases and J by 3 bases, with 7 bases between the two germline ends. The CDR3 DNA reads as TGTGCCAGCAGTTTACAGGGTGACTATGGCTACACCTTC. Its protein product is CASSLQGDYGYTF.

This sequence joins TRBV15 and TRBJ1-1, with D uncertain. The germline V gene encodes CDR1 LNHNV and CDR2 YYDKDF (reference sequence). This CDR3 region has 12 residues. Trimming took 5 bases from V and 2 from J, leaving 6 bases between them. The CDR3 nucleotides are TGTGCCACCAGCCGCTACAACACTGAAGCTTTCTTT. It specifies CATSRYNTEAFF.

The chain uses TRBV19 and TRBJ2-5; D gene ambiguous. The CDR3 is 13 residues long. Germline lookup yields CDR1 LNHDA and CDR2 SQIVND (reference sequence). V shed 3 bases and J shed 1 base, with 6 bases lying between them. CDR3 DNA sequence: TGTGCCAGTAGTATGAAGGGCCAAGAGACCCAGTACTTC. Encoded protein: CASSMKGQETQYF.

V is TRBV6-2 or TRBV6-3 and J is TRBJ2-5; perhaps D is TRBD1 or TRBD2 (5 bases each). V lost 6 bases and J 2 bases, leaving 13 bases between the germline ends. The V gene's germline CDR1 is MNHEY and CDR2 SVGEGT. The CDR3 length is 14 residues. In nucleotides, the CDR3 is TGTGCCAGCAGCTCCCCGGGGCTACAAGAGACCCAGTACTTC. Protein product: CASSSPGLQETQYF.

The V gene is TRBV4-1, the J gene TRBJ2-5, with 8 bases fitting TRBD2. V lost 4 bases, J lost 1 base, and 8 bases stayed unmatched. Germline lookup yields CDR1 MGHRA and CDR2 YSYEKL. This CDR3 has 16 residues. The CDR3 sequence: CASSRGAGEFQETQYF. The DNA for the CDR3 is TGCGCCAGCAGCCGAGGAGCGGGGGAATTCCAAGAGACCCAGTACTTC.

The chain carries TRBV7-2 and TRBJ1-5; a weak D match, TRBD1 (5 bases). The CDR3 loop spans 14 amino acids. CDR1 and CDR2 (germline): SGHTA, FQGNSA. The ends were cut back, 8 bases at V and 2 bases at J, with 13 bases in the middle. The CDR3 DNA reads TGTGCCAGCTCCCCGGGGGGGGGCAATCAGCCCCAGCATTTT. It translates to CASSPGGGNQPQHF. The whole variable domain, filled in from reference TRBV7-2 and TRBJ1-5, reads GAGVSQSPSNKVTEKGKDVELRCDPISGHTALYWYRQSLGQGLEFLIYFQGNSAPDKSGLPSDRFSAERTGGSVSTLTIQRTQQEDSAVYLCASSPGGGNQPQHFGDGTRLSIL.

The gene calls are TRBV5-1 and TRBJ1-1; no reliable D call. In germline, CDR1 is SGHRS, CDR2 YFSETQ. Trimming stripped 0 bases from V and 1 base from J, with 7 bases between. The CDR3 has 14 residues. This CDR3 reads CASSLGVGNTEAFF. Written as DNA, the CDR3 is TGCGCCAGCAGCTTGGGGGTTGGGAACACTGAAGCTTTCTTT.

There are a few counts of this clone. This chain uses TRBV2 with TRBJ2-5; 8 bases are shared with TRBD2. Germline lookup yields CDR1 SNHLY and CDR2 FYNNEI. J gave up 2 bases and V 6 bases, and 8 bases lay outside the gene matches. CDR3 size: 15 residues. This CDR3 is CASRNLAGYQETQYF. The CDR3 DNA follows: TGTGCCAGCAGGAACCTAGCGGGTTATCAAGAGACCCAGTACTTC.

CDR3 DNA sequence: TGTGCCAGCAGCTCTAAAGCGGGACTCCGGACCTACGAGCAGTACTTC. Its protein product is CASSSKAGLRTYEQYF. V is TRBV5-4 and J is TRBJ2-7, with 7 bases that match TRBD2. V dropped 3 bases and J dropped 2; count of bases not matched to a gene: 11. This CDR3 is 16 amino acids long. Per the germline V gene, CDR1 is SGHNT and CDR2 is YYREEE (reference sequence).

The V and J genes are TRBV19 and TRBJ2-7, with 8 positions matching TRBD1. This CDR3 has 14 residues. The V gene end was trimmed by 4 bases and the J gene end by 3 bases; junction bases not matched to a gene: 5. CDR1 LNHDA and CDR2 SQIVND come from the germline V gene (reference sequence). The CDR3 reads CASSTGQGFYEQYF. CDR3 DNA sequence: TGTGCCAGTAGTACCGGACAGGGTTTCTACGAGCAGTACTTC.

The J gene is TRBJ2-7, the V gene TRBV6-2 or TRBV6-3, with a possible D match to TRBD2 (5 bases). Germline-derived CDR1 and CDR2 are MNHEY and SVGEGT. This CDR3 spans 15 amino acids. The V gene lost 2 bases and the J gene lost 4 bases, with 15 bases spanning the gap. CDR3 in amino acids: CASSYTILEVYEQYF. The CDR3 DNA is TGTGCCAGCAGTTACACCATTTTGGAGGTTTACGAGCAGTACTTC.

The chain links TRBV19 to TRBJ1-5; D remains ambiguous. Germline V gives CDR1 LNHDA, CDR2 SQIVND (reference sequence). This CDR3 has 17 residues. The ends were cut back, 0 bases at V and 3 bases at J, with 15 bases in the middle. The CDR3 protein is CASSIDLTSRINQPQHF. The CDR3 bases are TGTGCCAGTAGTATAGATCTGACTAGCAGGATCAATCAGCCCCAGCATTTT. The entire variable domain, with the rest obtained from reference TRBV19 and TRBJ1-5, is as follows: DGGITQSPKYLFRKEGQNVTLSCEQNLNHDAMYWYRQDPGQGLRLIYYSQIVNDFQKGDIAEGYSVSREKKESFPLTVTSAQKNPTAFYLCASSIDLTSRINQPQHFGDGTRLSIL.

The gene calls are TRBV9 and TRBJ1-3, with D tentatively TRBD1 (5 bases). V lost 4 bases, J lost 0 bases, and 11 bases lay in between. Germline V gene data show CDR1 as SGDLS and CDR2 as YYNGEE. This CDR3 region has 15 residues. CDR3 residues: CASSIQGISGNTIYF. For the CDR3, the DNA is TGTGCCAGCAGCATCCAGGGAATCTCTGGAAACACCATATATTTT. Combining the CDR3 with reference TRBV9 and TRBJ1-3 gives the whole variable domain DSGVTQTPKHLITATGQRVTLRCSPRSGDLSVYWYQQSLDQGLQFLIQYYNGEERAKGNILERFSAQQFPDLHSELNLSSLELGDSALYFCASSIQGISGNTIYFGEGSWLTVV.

This chain connects TRBV7-2 to TRBJ1-5, with TRBD1 matching over 7 bases. Per germline, CDR1 SGHTA and CDR2 FQGNSA. Trimming took 5 bases from V and 3 from J; bases not matched to a gene: 7. This CDR3 region has 15 residues. CDR3 sequence: CASSPPGTVNQPQHF. CDR3 sequence (DNA): TGTGCCAGCAGCCCCCCCGGGACAGTCAATCAGCCCCAGCATTTT.

This clone was observed once. This chain connects TRBV9 to TRBJ1-4; D remains ambiguous. The CDR3 extends over 15 amino acids. Between the trimmed V and J ends, which lost 4 bases and 7 bases, there was a span of 17 bases. CDR1 and CDR2 (germline): SGDLS, YYNGEE. DNA of the CDR3: TGTGCCAGCAGCCCCGTCGCGTGGCCCCGTGAAAAACTGTTTTTT. Amino acid sequence: CASSPVAWPREKLFF.

This chain links TRBV18 with TRBJ1-4; possible D gene TRBD1, 5 bases. The germline gives CDR1 KGHSH, CDR2 LQKENI. CDR3 length: 17 residues. The V end was cut by 2 bases, the J end by 5 bases, with 18 bases between. Here the CDR3 DNA reads TGTGCCAGCTCACCAGGGGGTTCAGGGCGTACGAATGAAAAACTGTTTTTT. This encodes CASSPGGSGRTNEKLFF.

This rearrangement joins TRBV30 to TRBJ1-2; no clear D gene. Germline V gene lookup returns CDR1 GTSNPN and CDR2 SVGIG (reference sequence). This CDR3 is 14 amino acids long. With 0 bases removed from V and 1 base from J, the gap between germline ends came to 9 bases. CDR3 coding DNA: TGTGCCTGGAGTGTTATAGGAATTAACTATGGCTACACCTTC. Its protein product is CAWSVIGINYGYTF.

The chain couples TRBV27 to TRBJ1-5; a possible D gene is TRBD1 (5 bases). CDR1 MNHEY and CDR2 SMNVEV come from the germline V gene (reference sequence). V lost 1 base to trimming and J lost 2 bases, with 9 bases between them. This CDR3 region has 15 residues. DNA for the CDR3: TGTGCCAGCAGTTTATTACAGGATGGCAATCAGCCCCAGCATTTT. Translating it yields CASSLLQDGNQPQHF.

This clone was seen once. This rearrangement joins TRBV27 to TRBJ2-7, with TRBD1 identical over 11 bases. With 3 bases clipped from V and 7 bases from J, the junction kept 5 bases outside the gene matches. This CDR3 spans 14 amino acids. Germline V gives CDR1 MNHEY, CDR2 SMNVEV (reference sequence). This chain's CDR3 is CASSFPGQGEEQYF. The CDR3 DNA reads as TGTGCCAGCAGTTTTCCGGGACAGGGGGAAGAGCAGTACTTC.

The rearrangement links TRBV7-2 to TRBJ1-2; D remains ambiguous. Germline V CDR1 and CDR2: SGHTA, FQGNSA. The CDR3 extends over 15 amino acids. V was pared by 1 base and J by 0 bases, with 9 bases between. The CDR3 reads CASSLGRTSNYGYTF. The CDR3 bases are TGTGCCAGCAGCTTAGGACGGACTTCTAACTATGGCTACACCTTC.

The chain is built from TRBV6-1 and TRBJ2-1, with 9 bases aligning to TRBD2. The CDR3 is 14 residues long. Trimming cost V 2 bases and J 9 bases; bases outside gene matches: 5. The germline CDR1 and CDR2 sequences are MNHNS and SASEGT. The CDR3 DNA reads as TGTGCCAGCAGTGAACTGGCGGGGGGGGTTGAGCAGTTCTTC. It codes for CASSELAGGVEQFF.

This sequence joins TRBV29-1 and TRBJ1-2; 7 bases agree with TRBD1. In germline, CDR1 is SQVTM, CDR2 ANQGSEA. CDR3 length equals 12 residues. The junction had 3 bases not matched to a gene; V was cut back by 6 bases and J by 2 bases. The CDR3 nucleotides read TGCAGCGTGGTACAGGGGAACTATGGCTACACCTTC. Translated, it gives CSVVQGNYGYTF.

The J gene is TRBJ1-1, the V gene TRBV6-1; D is uncertain. Germline CDR1 reads MNHNS; CDR2 reads SASEGT. This CDR3 spans 14 amino acids. Deletions cut 3 bases from V and 0 bases from J, with 8 bases between. The CDR3 bases are TGTGCCAGCAGTGAGGGGTTCCTGAACACTGAAGCTTTCTTT. It codes for CASSEGFLNTEAFF.

A single count supports this clone. The chain employs TRBV4-1 and TRBJ1-1; D unresolved. Between the trimmed V and J ends, which lost 1 base and 1 base, there was a span of 7 bases. The germline gives CDR1 MGHRA, CDR2 YSYEKL. The CDR3 covers 14 residues. Here the CDR3 reads CASSQGPANTEAFF. The CDR3 region has the DNA TGCGCCAGCAGCCAAGGGCCAGCGAACACTGAAGCTTTCTTT.

V is TRBV3-1 (or the pseudogene TRBV3-2) and J is TRBJ1-5; D may be TRBD1 (5 bases). Trimming shortened V by 1 base and J by 7 bases, and 17 bases separated the two germline ends. CDR1 LGHDT and CDR2 YNNKEL come from the germline V gene (reference sequence). This CDR3 is 16 amino acids long. CDR3 protein: CASSQGSSQGDQPQHF. CDR3 nucleotide sequence: TGTGCCAGCAGCCAAGGATCATCGCAGGGTGACCAGCCCCAGCATTTT.